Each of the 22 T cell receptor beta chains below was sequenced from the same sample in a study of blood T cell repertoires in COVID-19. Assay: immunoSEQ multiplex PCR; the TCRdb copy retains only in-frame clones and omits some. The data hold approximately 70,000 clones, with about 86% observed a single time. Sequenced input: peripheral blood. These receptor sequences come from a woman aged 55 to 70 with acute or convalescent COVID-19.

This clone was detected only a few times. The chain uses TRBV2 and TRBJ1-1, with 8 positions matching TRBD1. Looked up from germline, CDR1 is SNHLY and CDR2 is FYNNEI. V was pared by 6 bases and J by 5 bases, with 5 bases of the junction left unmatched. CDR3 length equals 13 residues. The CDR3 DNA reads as TGTGCCAGCAGGGAGACAGGGGAAACTGAAGCTTTCTTT. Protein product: CASRETGETEAFF.

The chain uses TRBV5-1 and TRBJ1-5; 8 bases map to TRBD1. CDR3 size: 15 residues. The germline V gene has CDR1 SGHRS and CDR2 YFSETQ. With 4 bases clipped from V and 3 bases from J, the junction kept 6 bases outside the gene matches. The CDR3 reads CASSEGTGSNQPQHF. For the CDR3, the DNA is TGCGCCAGCAGCGAGGGGACAGGATCCAATCAGCCCCAGCATTTT.

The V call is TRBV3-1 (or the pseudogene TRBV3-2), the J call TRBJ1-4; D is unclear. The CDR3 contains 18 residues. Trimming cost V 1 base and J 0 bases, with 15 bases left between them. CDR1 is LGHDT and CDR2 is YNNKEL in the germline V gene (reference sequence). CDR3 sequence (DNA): TGTGCCAGCAGCCAAGGGATTCCAACAGCCGCAACTAATGAAAAACTGTTTTTT. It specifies CASSQGIPTAATNEKLFF.

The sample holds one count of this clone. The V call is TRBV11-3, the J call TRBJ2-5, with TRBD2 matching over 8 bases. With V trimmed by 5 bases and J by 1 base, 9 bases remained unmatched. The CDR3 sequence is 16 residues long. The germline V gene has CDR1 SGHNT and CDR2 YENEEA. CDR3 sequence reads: CASSPGRGVFQETQYF. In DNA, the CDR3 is TGTGCCAGCAGCCCCGGGCGGGGGGTGTTCCAAGAGACCCAGTACTTC.

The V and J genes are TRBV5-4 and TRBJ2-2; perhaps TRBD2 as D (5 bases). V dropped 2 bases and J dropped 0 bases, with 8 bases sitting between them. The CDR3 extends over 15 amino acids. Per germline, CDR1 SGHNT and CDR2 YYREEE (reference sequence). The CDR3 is CASSFLGANTGELFF. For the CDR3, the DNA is TGTGCCAGCAGCTTTCTGGGAGCGAACACCGGGGAGCTGTTTTTT.

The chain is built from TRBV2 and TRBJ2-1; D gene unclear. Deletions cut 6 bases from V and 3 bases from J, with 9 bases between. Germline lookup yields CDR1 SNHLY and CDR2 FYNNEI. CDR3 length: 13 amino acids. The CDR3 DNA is TGTGCCAGCAGCCTCACTAACTACAATGAGCAGTTCTTC. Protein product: CASSLTNYNEQFF.

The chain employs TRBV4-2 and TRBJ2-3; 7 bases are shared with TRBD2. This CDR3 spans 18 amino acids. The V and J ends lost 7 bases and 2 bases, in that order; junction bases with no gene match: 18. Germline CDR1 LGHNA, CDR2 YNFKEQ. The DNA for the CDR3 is TGTGCCAGCACCCTAGCGGTGCGTGGCGGGGTCTTCACAGATACGCAGTATTTT. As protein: CASTLAVRGGVFTDTQYF.

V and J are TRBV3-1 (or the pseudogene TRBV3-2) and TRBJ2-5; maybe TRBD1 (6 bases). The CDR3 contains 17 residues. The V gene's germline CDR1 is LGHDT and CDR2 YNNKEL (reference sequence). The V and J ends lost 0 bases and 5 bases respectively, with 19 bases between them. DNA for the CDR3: TGTGCCAGCAGCCAAGATCCGGTCTCTACAGGGCTGGAGACCCAGTACTTC. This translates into CASSQDPVSTGLETQYF.

The CDR3 DNA is TGTGCCAGCAGTTTTCCAAACACTGAAGCTTTCTTT. This gives the protein CASSFPNTEAFF. The V gene is TRBV12-3 or TRBV12-4, the J gene TRBJ1-1; D remains ambiguous. This CDR3 is 12 amino acids long. With 3 bases removed from V and 2 bases from J, the gap between germline ends came to 4 bases.

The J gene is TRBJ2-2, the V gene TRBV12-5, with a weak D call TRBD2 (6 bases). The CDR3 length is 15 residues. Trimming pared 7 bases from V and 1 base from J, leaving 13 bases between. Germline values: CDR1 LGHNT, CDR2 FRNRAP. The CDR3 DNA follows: TGTGCTAGTGCCACGTGGGGGGTGAACACCGGGGAGCTGTTTTTT. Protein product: CASATWGVNTGELFF.

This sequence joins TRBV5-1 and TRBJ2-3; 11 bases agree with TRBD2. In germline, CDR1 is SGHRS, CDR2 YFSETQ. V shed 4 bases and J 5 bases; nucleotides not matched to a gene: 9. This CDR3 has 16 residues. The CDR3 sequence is CASSGPGTSGGDTQYF. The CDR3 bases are TGCGCCAGCAGCGGACCCGGGACTAGCGGTGGAGATACGCAGTATTTT.

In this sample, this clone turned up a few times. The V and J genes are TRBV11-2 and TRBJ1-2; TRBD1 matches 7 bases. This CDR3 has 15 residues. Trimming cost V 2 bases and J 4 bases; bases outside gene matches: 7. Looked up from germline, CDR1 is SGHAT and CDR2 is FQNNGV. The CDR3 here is CASSLTGALIYGYTF. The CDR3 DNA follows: TGTGCCAGCAGCTTAACAGGGGCTCTCATCTATGGCTACACCTTC. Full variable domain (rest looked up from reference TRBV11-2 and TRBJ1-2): EAGVAQSPRYKIIEKRQSVAFWCNPISGHATLYWYQQILGQGPKLLIQFQNNGVVDDSQLPKDRFSAERLKGVDSTLKIQPAKLEDSAVYLCASSLTGALIYGYTFGSGTRLTVV.

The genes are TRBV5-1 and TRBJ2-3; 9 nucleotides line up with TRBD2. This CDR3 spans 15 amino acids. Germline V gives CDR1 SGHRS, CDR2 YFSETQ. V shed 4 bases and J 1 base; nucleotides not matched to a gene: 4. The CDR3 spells CASSPERGGTDTQYF. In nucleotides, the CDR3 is TGCGCCAGCAGCCCGGAGCGGGGGGGCACAGATACGCAGTATTTT.

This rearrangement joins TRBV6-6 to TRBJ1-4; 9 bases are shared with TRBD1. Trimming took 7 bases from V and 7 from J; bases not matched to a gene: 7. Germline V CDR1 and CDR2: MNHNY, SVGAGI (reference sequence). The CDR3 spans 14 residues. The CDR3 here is CASKPQGAGEKLFF. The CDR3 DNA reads TGTGCCAGCAAACCACAGGGGGCTGGTGAAAAACTGTTTTTT.

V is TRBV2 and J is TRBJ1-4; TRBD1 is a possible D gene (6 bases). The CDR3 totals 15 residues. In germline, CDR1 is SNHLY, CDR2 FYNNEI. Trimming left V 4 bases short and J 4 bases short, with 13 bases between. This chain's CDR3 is CASSAWDTINEKLFF. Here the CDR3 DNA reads TGTGCCAGCAGTGCGTGGGACACGATTAATGAAAAACTGTTTTTT.

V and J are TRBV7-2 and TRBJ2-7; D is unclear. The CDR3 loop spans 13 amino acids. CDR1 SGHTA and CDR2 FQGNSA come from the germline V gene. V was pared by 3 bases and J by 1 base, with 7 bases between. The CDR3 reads CASSFPGSYEQYF. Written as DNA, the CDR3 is TGTGCCAGCAGCTTTCCAGGATCCTACGAGCAGTACTTC.

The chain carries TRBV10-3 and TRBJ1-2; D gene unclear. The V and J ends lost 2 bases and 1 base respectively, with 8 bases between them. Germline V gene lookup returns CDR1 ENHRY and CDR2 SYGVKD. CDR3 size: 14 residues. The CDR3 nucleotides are TGTGCCATCAGTGAGCCCCGGGTTAACTATGGCTACACCTTC. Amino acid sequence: CAISEPRVNYGYTF.

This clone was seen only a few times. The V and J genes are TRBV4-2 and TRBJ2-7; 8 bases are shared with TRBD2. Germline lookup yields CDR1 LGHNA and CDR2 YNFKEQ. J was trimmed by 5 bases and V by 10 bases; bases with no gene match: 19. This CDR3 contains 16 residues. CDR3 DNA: TGTGCCACCATTCTGAGGGGAGCGGGGGATCACCACGAGCAGTACTTC. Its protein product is CATILRGAGDHHEQYF.

CDR3 loop: CASSLGQRGTEAFF. CDR3 DNA sequence: TGTGCCAGCAGCTTAGGCCAGCGGGGCACTGAAGCTTTCTTT. V usage is TRBV11-2 and J usage is TRBJ1-1; no clear D. The germline gives CDR1 SGHAT, CDR2 FQNNGV. The V and J ends lost 1 base and 4 bases respectively, with 10 bases between them. This CDR3 has 14 amino acids.

The CDR3 bases are TGTGCCAGCAGCTCAGTCCAGGGCAACTCTGGAAACACCATATATTTT. Its protein is CASSSVQGNSGNTIYF. The chain is built from TRBV6-6 and TRBJ1-3, with TRBD1 as a possible D gene (5 bases). V lost 6 bases to trimming and J lost 0 bases, with 15 bases between them. The CDR3 runs to 16 residues. The germline V gene encodes CDR1 MNHNY and CDR2 SVGAGI (reference sequence).

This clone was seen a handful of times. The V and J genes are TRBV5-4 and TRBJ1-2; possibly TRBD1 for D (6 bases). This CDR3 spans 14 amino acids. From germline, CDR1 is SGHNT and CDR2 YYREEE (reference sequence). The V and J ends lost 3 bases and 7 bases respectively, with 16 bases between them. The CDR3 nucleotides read TGTGCCAGCAGCTCAGGGACAAGCTGGGGTGGCTACACCTTC. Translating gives CASSSGTSWGGYTF.

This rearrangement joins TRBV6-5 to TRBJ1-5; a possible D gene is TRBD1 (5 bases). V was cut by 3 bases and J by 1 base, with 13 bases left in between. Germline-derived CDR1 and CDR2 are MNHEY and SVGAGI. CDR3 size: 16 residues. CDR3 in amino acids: CASSYGARGSNQPQHF. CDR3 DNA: TGTGCCAGCAGTTATGGGGCGAGAGGAAGCAATCAGCCCCAGCATTTT.